This T cell receptor beta chain stems from a study of cytomegalovirus exposure and HLA in healthy donors. Study results and limitations: One variant, a missense change in DCLRE1C, was linked in a later analysis to TCR beta V- and J-gene trimming. The HLA-A and HLA-B alleles of most subjects were reportedly predicted accurately from TCR beta sequences. Roughly uniform depth of sequencing across donors was assumed in presence/absence analyses. In vitro experiments confirmed that three CMV-associated chains were specific for CMV antigens.

PCR was performed using 60 Vbeta and 13 Jbeta primers. This table comes from immunoSEQ multiplex PCR, and its TCRdb copy is limited to in-frame clones, with some not included. The data contain around 40,000 clones, about nine tenths of them singletons. The CDR3 contains 19 residues. From germline, CDR1 is SGHTA and CDR2 FQGNSA. V was cut by 1 base and J by 3 bases, with 21 bases left in between. Comments on this clone: What it recognizes is unknown.

What was sequenced was PBMCs. The source of this sequence is a middle-aged woman in good health and CMV-seropositive. The J gene is TRBJ2-2, the V gene TRBV7-2; D not resolved. The CDR3 sequence: CASSLGGLAQNWDTGELFF. In DNA, the CDR3 is TGTGCCAGCAGCTTAGGAGGTTTGGCTCAGAATTGGGACACCGGGGAGCTGTTTTTT.